The next 8 T cell receptor beta chains were all read from a single sample in a study of cytomegalovirus exposure and HLA in healthy donors (dated by TCRdb to 2017 to 2019). To prepare the library, the immunoSEQ multiplex PCR assay was applied. The multiplex PCR relied on a mix of 60 forward primers for TCR Vbeta segments and 13 reverse primers for TCR Jbeta segments. TCRdb obtained this table from immuneACCESS and retained in-frame rearrangements with V and J assigned. These tables miss some clones; where compared with another copy, unresolved V genes account for less than half of the shortfall, and the remainder is unexplained. The sample table holds over 150,000 clones, of which about two thirds were seen once. The ten largest clonotypes hold roughly 3% of the sample. The sample was PBMCs. Receptors originate from a woman under 40 in good health and CMV-seronegative.

The V call is TRBV20-1, the J call TRBJ2-7; weak D call: TRBD1 (6 bases). The germline V and J ends were trimmed by 6 bases and 3 bases, with 9 bases remaining between them. The germline gives CDR1 DFQATT, CDR2 SNEGSKA (reference sequence). The CDR3 totals 11 residues. This CDR3 is CSANRDYEQYF. For the CDR3, the DNA is TGCAGTGCGAACAGGGACTACGAGCAGTACTTC.

This clone was counted between two and nine times. The chain links TRBV13 to TRBJ2-1; TRBD1 aligns across 7 bases. Germline lookup yields CDR1 PRHDT and CDR2 FYEKMQ (reference sequence). The CDR3 is 13 amino acids. V was pared by 5 bases and J by 7 bases, with 5 bases of the junction left unmatched. CDR3 sequence reads: CASSHLDRNEQFF. The CDR3 DNA follows: TGTGCCAGCAGCCACCTGGACAGGAATGAGCAGTTCTTC.

The gene calls are TRBV15 and TRBJ2-3; 7 bases map to TRBD2. Trimming removed 3 bases from V and 0 bases from J; junction bases left unmatched: 3. The CDR3 has 15 residues. Germline V CDR1 and CDR2: LNHNV, YYDKDF (reference sequence). The CDR3 coding sequence is TGTGCCACCAGCAGCGGGGGGACTAGCACAGATACGCAGTATTTT. Its protein product is CATSSGGTSTDTQYF.

The chain couples TRBV7-9 to TRBJ1-5, with D unresolved. CDR1 and CDR2 (germline): SEHNR, FQNEAQ (reference sequence). Between the trimmed V and J ends, which lost 5 bases and 6 bases, there was a span of 11 bases. The length of the CDR3 is 13 residues. CDR3 residues: CASSADNSQPQHF. The CDR3 coding sequence is TGTGCCAGCAGCGCCGACAACTCTCAGCCCCAGCATTTT.

This clone was found a few times. The chain couples TRBV27 to TRBJ2-7, with 7 bases identical to TRBD2. This CDR3 is 16 amino acids long. CDR1 is MNHEY and CDR2 is SMNVEV in the germline V gene (reference sequence). With V trimmed by 8 bases and J by 0 bases, 13 bases remained unmatched. CDR3 sequence reads: CASGRTLTSFSYEQYF. As DNA, the CDR3 is TGTGCCAGCGGCCGAACTTTGACTAGCTTCTCCTACGAGCAGTACTTC.

The gene calls are TRBV7-9 and TRBJ2-5; 10 nucleotides align to TRBD1. The V gene's germline CDR1 is SEHNR and CDR2 FQNEAQ (reference sequence). J was trimmed by 3 bases and V by 1 base; bases with no gene match: 2. The CDR3 consists of 15 residues. The CDR3 loop reads CASSLGGQGKETQYF. In DNA, the CDR3 is TGTGCCAGCAGCTTAGGGGGACAGGGGAAAGAGACCCAGTACTTC.

The V and J genes are TRBV6-5 and TRBJ1-2, with a tentative D call TRBD1 (6 bases). The V gene lost 6 bases and the J gene lost 7 bases, with 21 bases spanning the gap. The CDR3 loop spans 15 amino acids. The germline gives CDR1 MNHEY, CDR2 SVGAGI. CDR3 nucleotides: TGTGCCAGCAGCCAAGTGCCGGGCAGGGGTGCTGGCTACACCTTC. Encoded protein: CASSQVPGRGAGYTF.

The CDR3 DNA reads TGCGCCAGCAGCCAAGTGGGACAGTATACGCAGTATTTT. This translates into CASSQVGQYTQYF. The chain is built from TRBV4-3 and TRBJ2-3; TRBD1 matches 7 bases. Trimming took 1 base from V and 7 from J; bases not matched to a gene: 2. This CDR3 comprises 13 residues. Germline loops: CDR1 LGHNA, CDR2 YSLEER.